These T cell receptor beta chains were read from a single sample in a study of cytotoxic CD8 clonotypes in ibrutinib-treated CLL. The assay was immunoSEQ multiplex PCR, and TCRdb's table has in-frame clones only and misses some. This table has about 120,000 clones, more than 55% appearing once. Sequenced here: PBMCs, sampled after 24 months of ibrutinib treatment. The receptors derive from a human donor with chronic lymphocytic leukemia. CDR3s include the opening cysteine and the closing phenylalanine or tryptophan. D genes are given only for firm matches. Expanded clones get a size class; other rows say once, few or many, or leave the size out.

D gene	V gene	clone size	J gene	CDR3 DNA	CDR3 protein
.	TRBV4-3	.	TRBJ1-4	TGCGCCAGCAGCCAGACGGGACGGGTTAATGAAAAACTGTTTTTT	CASSQTGRVNEKLFF
TRBD1	TRBV30	.	TRBJ1-1	TGTGCCTGGAGCCTGGGACAGAAGAACACTGAAGCTTTCTTT	CAWSLGQKNTEAFF
TRBD2	TRBV2	.	TRBJ2-1	TGTGCCAGCAGCAGAAGCGGGGGGGCCTTCAATGAGCAGTTCTTC	CASSRSGGAFNEQFF
TRBD1	TRBV5-1	few	TRBJ2-2	TGCGCCAGCAGCTCGCCGGGACAGGAGGACACCGGGGAGCTGTTTTTT	CASSSPGQEDTGELFF
.	TRBV4-1	few	TRBJ2-1	TGCGCCAGCAGCCAAGACTTTTACAATGAGCAGTTCTTC	CASSQDFYNEQFF
TRBD2	TRBV7-3	.	TRBJ2-1	TGTGCCAGCAGCACGGGGACTAGCCCCAATGAGCAGTTCTTC	CASSTGTSPNEQFF
TRBD1	TRBV14	.	TRBJ2-3	TGTGCCAGCAGCCGCCCGGGACAGGGGAAGGATACGCAGTATTTT	CASSRPGQGKDTQYF
.	TRBV23-1	.	TRBJ2-2	TGCGCCAGCAGTCACGGCGAGGGACAACCGAACACCGGGGAGCTGTTTTTT	CASSHGEGQPNTGELFF
.	TRBV29-1	.	TRBJ1-3	TGCAGCGTTGGTGCCTACTCTGGAAACACCATATATTTT	CSVGAYSGNTIYF
.	TRBV15	.	TRBJ2-6	TGTGCCACTGGGGCCTCTGGGGCCAACGTCCTGACTTTC	CATGASGANVLTF
TRBD2	TRBV29-1	.	TRBJ2-7	TGCAGCGTACAGCGGGGGAGCTCCTACGAGCAGTACTTC	CSVQRGSSYEQYF
TRBD1	TRBV11-3	.	TRBJ1-1	TGTGCCAGCAGCCCTAGGGGGCGGGGGAGGGACACTGAAGCTTTCTTT	CASSPRGRGRDTEAFF
.	TRBV7-8	.	TRBJ1-1	TGTGCCAGCAGCCCCGGGCCGAATGGGATGAACACTGAAGCTTTCTTT	CASSPGPNGMNTEAFF
.	TRBV11-1	few	TRBJ1-1	TGTGCCAGCAGCTGGGAGAAGGGACTGAACACTGAAGCTTTCTTT	CASSWEKGLNTEAFF
TRBD1	TRBV6-1	.	TRBJ2-7	TGTGCCAGCAGTATTACAGGGGGCCCTAGGGACGAGCAGTACTTC	CASSITGGPRDEQYF
TRBD1	TRBV6-1	.	TRBJ1-2	TGTGCCAGCAGTGAAGGGGAGGGGGCGCATTATGGCTACACCTTC	CASSEGEGAHYGYTF
.	TRBV12-5	many	TRBJ2-7	TGTGCTAGTGGTTTGACCTACGAGCAGTACTTC	CASGLTYEQYF
.	TRBV5-1	medium-sized	TRBJ2-7	TGCGCCAGCAGCTTGGACCGATACTCCTACGAGCAGTACTTC	CASSLDRYSYEQYF
TRBD2	TRBV5-4	many	TRBJ2-1	TGTGCCAGCAGCGGGGGGACTAGTTCTGAGCAGTTCTTC	CASSGGTSSEQFF
.	TRBV7-9	.	TRBJ2-1	TGTGCCAGCAGCACGGACTACAATGAGCAGTTCTTC	CASSTDYNEQFF
.	TRBV10-3	few	TRBJ2-7	TGTGCCATCAGTTACCAGATTCAGGGGTACGAGCAGTACTTC	CAISYQIQGYEQYF
TRBD1	TRBV9	.	TRBJ2-3	TGTGCCAGCGTGCGGGGACAGGGGTGGACAGATACGCAGTATTTT	CASVRGQGWTDTQYF
.	TRBV2	.	TRBJ1-1	TGTGCCACGAAACAGGGCATGAACACTGAAGCTTTCTTT	CATKQGMNTEAFF
.	TRBV9	.	TRBJ2-6	TGTGCCAGCAGCGGGATTGTCTCTGGGGCCAACGTCCTGACTTTC	CASSGIVSGANVLTF
.	TRBV6-6	.	TRBJ2-7	TGTGCCAGCAGTTACTCGACGGGGTACGAGCAGTACTTC	CASSYSTGYEQYF
.	TRBV9	.	TRBJ2-5	TGTGCCAGCAGCGTAGACCCCCTTAAAGAGACCCAGTACTTC	CASSVDPLKETQYF
.	TRBV6-1	.	TRBJ2-3	TGTGCCAGCAGTGACGGTGGCACAGATACGCAGTATTTT	CASSDGGTDTQYF
.	TRBV5-1	once	TRBJ2-1	TGCGCCAGCAGCATGATGGGCCTTACGGGGAATGAGCAGTTCTTC	CASSMMGLTGNEQFF
TRBD2	TRBV11-2	few	TRBJ2-5	TGTGCCAGCAACATTTTAGCGGGGGCCCAAGAGACCCAGTACTTC	CASNILAGAQETQYF
.	TRBV19	.	TRBJ2-5	TGTGCCAGTAGTATCGGGGGTCCAAGGGAGACCCAGTACTTC	CASSIGGPRETQYF
.	TRBV10-2	few	TRBJ2-5	TGCGCCGGCTCCCAGGGGATGGAGACCCAGTACTTC	CAGSQGMETQYF
TRBD1	TRBV28	.	TRBJ2-3	TGTGCCAGCAGTTTCCAGACAGGGGCGACCACAGATACGCAGTATTTT	CASSFQTGATTDTQYF
.	TRBV2	.	TRBJ1-5	TGTGCCAGCAGTAAGGGGGAAGTGAGCAATCAGCCCCAGCATTTT	CASSKGEVSNQPQHF
.	TRBV2	few	TRBJ2-1	TGTGCCAGCAGAGCACAGGGTAGCCCCTACAATGAGCAGTTCTTC	CASRAQGSPYNEQFF
.	TRBV7-9	.	TRBJ2-5	TGTGCCAGCAGCTATGCCCCGGAGACCCAGTACTTC	CASSYAPETQYF
.	TRBV7-3	few	TRBJ2-3	TGTGCCAGCAGCTCCCAGGGGGATACGCAGTATTTT	CASSSQGDTQYF
.	TRBV9	.	TRBJ2-3	TGTGCCAGCAGCGCCCCGGACTACCTAGAGGCAGATACGCAGTATTTT	CASSAPDYLEADTQYF
TRBD1	TRBV2	.	TRBJ2-7	TGTGCCAGCAGGGACAGGGGGTACGAGCAGTACTTC	CASRDRGYEQYF
.	TRBV10-1	.	TRBJ2-6	TGCGCCAGCAGTGATGCCGTATCCCCTGGGGCCAACGTCCTGACTTTC	CASSDAVSPGANVLTF
.	TRBV11-2	few	TRBJ1-1	TGTGCCAGCAGCTTAGATCGGGTGAACACTGAAGCTTTCTTT	CASSLDRVNTEAFF
.	TRBV7-6	.	TRBJ1-5	TGTGCCAGCAGCTTAGTAGTGGATCAGCCCCAGCATTTT	CASSLVVDQPQHF